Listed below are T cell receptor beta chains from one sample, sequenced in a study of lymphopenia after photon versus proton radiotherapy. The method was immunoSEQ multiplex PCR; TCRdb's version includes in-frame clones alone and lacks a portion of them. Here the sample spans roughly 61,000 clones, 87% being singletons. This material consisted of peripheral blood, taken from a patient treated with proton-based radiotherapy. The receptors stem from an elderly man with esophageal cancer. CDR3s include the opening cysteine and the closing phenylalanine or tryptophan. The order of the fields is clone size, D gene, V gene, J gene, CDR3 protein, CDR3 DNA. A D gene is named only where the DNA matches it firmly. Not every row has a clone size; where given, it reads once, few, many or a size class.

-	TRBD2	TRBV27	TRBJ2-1	CASRSSPHVSGRRYEQFF	TGTGCCAGCAGGAGTTCCCCCCACGTTAGCGGGAGGAGGTATGAGCAGTTCTTC
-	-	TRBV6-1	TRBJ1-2	CASSEQKSIPNYGYTF	TGTGCCAGCAGTGAACAAAAATCTATACCTAACTATGGCTACACCTTC
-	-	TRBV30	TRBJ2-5	CAWTPRGKETQYF	TGTGCCTGGACCCCTCGGGGGAAGGAGACCCAGTACTTC
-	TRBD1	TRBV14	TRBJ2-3	CASSQGWTGAWDTQYF	TGTGCCAGCAGCCAAGGTTGGACAGGGGCATGGGATACGCAGTATTTT
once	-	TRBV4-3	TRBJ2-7	CASSPHLGNYEQYF	TGCGCCAGCAGCCCCCACCTGGGAAACTACGAGCAGTACTTC
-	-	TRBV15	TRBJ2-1	CATGANRQGYNEQFF	TGTGCCACGGGCGCGAACAGGCAAGGGTACAATGAGCAGTTCTTC
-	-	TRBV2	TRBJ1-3	CASSSGQFSGNTIYF	TGTGCCAGCAGCTCCGGACAGTTCTCTGGAAACACCATATATTTT
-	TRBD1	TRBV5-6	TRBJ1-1	CASTSGLQGEAFF	TGTGCCAGCACCTCGGGCTTACAGGGGGAAGCTTTCTTT
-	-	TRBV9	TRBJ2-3	CASSGAATQYF	TGTGCCAGCAGCGGCGCAGCTACGCAGTATTTT
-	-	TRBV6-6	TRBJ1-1	CASSYSSRGNTEAFF	TGTGCCAGCAGTTACTCGAGCCGGGGAAACACTGAAGCTTTCTTT
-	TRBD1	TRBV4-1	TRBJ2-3	CASSQVPRDRVTDTQYF	TGCGCCAGCAGCCAGGTACCCCGGGACAGGGTCACAGATACGCAGTATTTT
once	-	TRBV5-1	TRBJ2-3	CASSLVSDTDTQYF	TGCGCCAGCAGCTTGGTGTCGGACACAGATACGCAGTATTTT
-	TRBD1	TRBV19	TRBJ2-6	CASSIVGQGSGANVLTF	TGTGCCAGTAGTATTGTGGGACAGGGGTCTGGGGCCAACGTCCTGACTTTC
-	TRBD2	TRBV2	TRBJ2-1	CASSGTSVYNEQFF	TGTGCCAGCAGTGGGACTAGCGTCTACAATGAGCAGTTCTTC
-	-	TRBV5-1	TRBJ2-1	CASSLASGSYNEQFF	TGCGCCAGCAGCTTGGCGAGCGGTTCCTACAATGAGCAGTTCTTC
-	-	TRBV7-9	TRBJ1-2	CASSSVVVVGYTF	TGTGCCAGCAGCTCCGTAGTGGTTGTTGGCTACACCTTC
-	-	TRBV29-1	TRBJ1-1	CSAPRQGSTEAFF	TGCAGCGCCCCTCGGCAGGGCTCAACTGAAGCTTTCTTT
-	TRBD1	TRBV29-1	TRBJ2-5	CSLGRGLGGETQYF	TGCAGCTTGGGCAGGGGGCTGGGTGGAGAGACCCAGTACTTC
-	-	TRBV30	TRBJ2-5	CAWSPRVRETQYF	TGTGCCTGGAGTCCCAGGGTTAGGGAGACCCAGTACTTC
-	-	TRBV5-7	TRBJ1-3	CASSLVRASGNTIYF	TGTGCCAGCAGCTTGGTGAGGGCTTCTGGAAACACCATATATTTT
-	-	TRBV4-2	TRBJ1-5	CASSLRESGNQPQHF	TGTGCCAGCAGCCTCAGGGAATCGGGCAATCAGCCCCAGCATTTT
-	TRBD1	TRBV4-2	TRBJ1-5	CASSQVQGSNQPQHF	TGTGCCAGCAGCCAAGTACAGGGGAGCAATCAGCCCCAGCATTTT
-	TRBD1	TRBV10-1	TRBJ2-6	CASSKWTGCSGANVLTF	TGCGCCAGCAGTAAATGGACAGGTTGCTCTGGGGCCAACGTCCTGACTTTC
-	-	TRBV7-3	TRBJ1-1	CASSFDGNTEAFF	TGTGCCAGCAGCTTCGACGGGAACACTGAAGCTTTCTTT
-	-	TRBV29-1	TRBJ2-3	CSVERQSTDTQYF	TGCAGCGTTGAGAGACAGAGCACAGATACGCAGTATTTT